This is a list of T cell receptor beta chains from one sample in a study of cytomegalovirus exposure and HLA in healthy donors. Measured with immunoSEQ multiplex PCR; TCRdb has only the in-frame clones, and not every one. Listed are 70,000 to 100,000 clones; 4.5% to 6.5% falls within the top ten. Material for sequencing was PBMCs. Receptors were obtained from a girl aged 5-17 years in good health and CMV-seropositive. Both conserved end residues are part of each CDR3. D genes are given only for firm matches.

cdr3_length | j_call | d_call | v_call | cdr3_nt | cdr3_aa
16 | TRBJ1-6 | TRBD1 | TRBV7-2 | TGTGCCAGCAGCTTTTTTAAGGGGGCCCTATATTCACCCCTCCACTTT | CASSFFKGALYSPLHF
17 | TRBJ2-6 | NA | TRBV4-3 | TGCGCCAGCAGCCAAGATTCGAGTTTGTCTGGGGCCAACGTCCTGACTTTC | CASSQDSSLSGANVLTF
13 | TRBJ1-1 | NA | TRBV13 | TGTGCCAGCAGCCCAGAGGGCAACACTGAAGCTTTCTTT | CASSPEGNTEAFF
16 | TRBJ2-5 | NA | TRBV4-3 | TGCGCCAGCAGCGGTTCCCCCTACGCCCTGCAAGAGACCCAGTACTTC | CASSGSPYALQETQYF
16 | TRBJ2-3 | TRBD1 | TRBV7-2 | TGTGCCAGCAGCTTAGCAGTGACAGGGGGTATGGAGACGCAGTATTTT | CASSLAVTGGMETQYF
14 | TRBJ2-1 | NA | TRBV19 | TGTGCCAGTAGTATAGGACTAGGGTACAATGAGCAGTTCTTC | CASSIGLGYNEQFF
14 | TRBJ2-5 | TRBD1 | TRBV2 | TGTGCCAGCGGACTTAATACAGGGGGAGAGACCCAGTACTTC | CASGLNTGGETQYF
13 | TRBJ2-5 | TRBD2 | TRBV4-1 | TGCGCCAGCAGCCAAGAGATGGGGGGGTCTCAGTACTTC | CASSQEMGGSQYF
12 | TRBJ1-5 | NA | TRBV4-3 | TGCGCCAGCAGCCCCACGGGTCAGCCCCAGCATTTT | CASSPTGQPQHF
14 | TRBJ1-2 | TRBD1 | TRBV4-1 | TGCGCCAGCAGCCAAGTGGGACAGGGGGTCAGCTACACCTTC | CASSQVGQGVSYTF